This entry describes one T cell receptor (beta chain). Its antigen is unknown. Within the sample, other DNA sequences also encode this same CDR3. This record belongs to a study of shared clonotypes between healthy human individuals. Whole-study results and caveats: Around 4.9% of naive CD4 clonotypes were shared across four donors. Naive subsets tended to show greater estimated richness than memory subsets.

Genomic DNA from each subset was divided evenly over several immunoSEQ plates. The table came from immunoSEQ multiplex PCR; TCRdb's copy has only in-frame clones and leaves some out. The sample holds about 680,000 clones; about three quarters are singletons and the top ten take 1.8%. V lost 0 bases to trimming and J lost 4 bases, with 4 bases between them. CDR3 length: 12 amino acids. CDR1 SGDLS and CDR2 YYNGEE come from the germline V gene. The sequence derives from a woman aged 30 to 39 in good health. The sequenced sample consisted of memory CD4+ T cells sorted from blood. Subset noted: CD45RA-negative fraction. The chain has TRBV9 and TRBJ1-2; D is unclear. The DNA of the CDR3 is TGTGCCAGCAGCGTAGGGTTCTATGGCTACACCTTC. Translating gives CASSVGFYGYTF.